This T cell receptor beta chain was identified in a study of T cell changes during pregnancy in multiple sclerosis. Trimming left V 2 bases short and J 8 bases short, with 7 bases between. The germline gives CDR1 MNHEY, CDR2 SVGAGI. This CDR3 contains 12 residues. Using immunoSEQ multiplex PCR, the repertoire was profiled, and TCRdb retains in-frame clones only, with some absent. The data contain tens of thousands of clones, about 94% of them singletons. The TCR comes from a female donor with multiple sclerosis, enrolled in a pregnancy study. Here the sequenced sample was CD8+ T cells from peripheral blood mononuclear cells, taken in the third trimester of pregnancy. V and J are TRBV6-5 and TRBJ2-1; a possible D gene is TRBD1 (5 bases). The CDR3 bases are TGTGCCAGCAGTTACAGGGGCGATGAGCAGTTCTTC. Amino acids: CASSYRGDEQFF.